This TCR beta chain was recorded in a study of T cell responses to AZD1222 COVID-19 vaccine. Assay: immunoSEQ multiplex PCR; the TCRdb copy retains only in-frame clones and omits some. The profile shows 90,000 to 95,000 clones, 70% to 90% of them singletons. This CDR3 has 15 residues. Germline V CDR1 and CDR2: LGHDT, YNNKEL (reference sequence). The V gene lost 4 bases and the J gene lost 4 bases, with 16 bases spanning the gap. V usage is TRBV3-1 (or the pseudogene TRBV3-2) and J usage is TRBJ1-1; no clear D gene. The receptor comes from an adult who received the AZD1222 COVID-19 vaccine. The sequencing here drew on peripheral blood, taken 28 days after the second AZD1222 dose. CDR3 in amino acids: CASSRRPSSGTEAFF. In nucleotides, the CDR3 is TGTGCCAGCAGCCGGAGGCCCTCAAGCGGCACTGAAGCTTTCTTT.